Detailed here is one TCR beta chain. Profiled with immunoSEQ multiplex PCR; TCRdb holds only in-frame clones, not every one. Of some 10,000 clones detected, roughly 82% appear once; the ten largest clones hold around 19%. The sample comes from a study of T cells in localized non-small cell lung cancer. This TCR came from a female donor older than 55 with stage II lung adenocarcinoma. Sequenced here: peripheral blood mononuclear cells, sampled before any cancer treatment.

The CDR3 protein is CASSSQGMGRTEAFF. CDR3 nucleotide sequence: TGTGCCAGCAGTTCGCAGGGGATGGGGAGGACTGAAGCTTTCTTT. The gene calls are TRBV5-5 and TRBJ1-1, with D possibly matching TRBD1 (6 bases). Germline V gene data show CDR1 as SGHKS and CDR2 as YYEKEE (reference sequence). Trimming stripped 5 bases from V and 5 bases from J, with 19 bases between. The CDR3 totals 15 residues.